This TCR beta chain was documented in a study of Ad26.COV2.S vaccination and SARS-CoV-2 variants (dated by TCRdb to the early 2020s). For the study in its entirety: Donors in the vaccine arm were drawn from COV1001, a phase I-IIa trial of Ad26.COV2.S in healthy adults that was multicentre, randomized, double-blind and placebo-controlled. Ad26.COV2.S was given intramuscularly at 5x10^10 or 1x10^11 viral particles, as a single shot or as two shots 56 days apart. TCRbeta repertoire sequencing served as the tool for gauging how specific and how broad the SARS-CoV-2-reactive T cell receptors were following Ad26.COV2.S vaccination. The TCR-sequenced set comprised approximately 30 samples: 19 Ad26.COV2.S vaccine recipients, 5 placebo recipients and 8 SARS-CoV-2 convalescent individuals. Participants in the trial were split at random into five groups of five each, receiving low-dose or high-dose Ad26.COV2.S once or twice, or else placebo on both occasions. Investigators did not know the trial group allocation while performing experiments and assessing outcomes.

This clone has just one count. It has no known antigen specificity. It has no much larger one-base neighbor in the sample; base qualities were not kept. Overall study results and their limits: Spike-specific TCR breadth was higher in Ad26.COV2.S recipients than in placebo recipients (P = 0.0014). Comparable non-spike TCR breadth was observed between vaccine and placebo recipients, consistent with only spike being contained in the vaccine. The authors noted that the TCR breadth and depth analyses may have underestimated total T cell responses. The study was not powered for comparison of responses between vaccine doses or regimens. After vaccination, substantial breadth of spike-specific CD8+ and CD4+ T cell responses was reported.

Taken with the paper, the label for treatment or condition translates to: some 19 received Ad26.COV2.S at low or high dose, single or two shots; roughly 5 received placebo; per-sample allocation not given. Repertoires of vaccine and placebo recipients were sequenced from samples collected on day 63 after the first injection. In Cohort 1b, around 23 adults aged 18-55 years were enrolled at a single site in Boston, USA, between 29 July and 7 August 2020. As a vaccine, Ad26.COV2.S was a replication-incompetent adenovirus type 26 vector that expressed a prefusion-stabilized SARS-CoV-2 spike protein derived from the original Wuhan strain. TCRbeta CDR3 regions were sequenced with the immunoSEQ Assay. After extraction, genomic DNA underwent amplification by bias-controlled multiplex PCR, followed by high-throughput sequencing. In the authors' own workflow: To quantify the absolute abundance of each unique TCRbeta CDR3 region, sequences were collapsed and filtered. Usable DNA was measured by amplifying reference genes present in all nucleated cells, and TCRbeta template counts were normalized to that usable DNA to estimate T cell fraction. Repertoire TCRs were annotated as SARS-CoV-2-specific when V gene, CDR3 amino acid sequence and J gene were exactly matched to a known reactive TCR set. MIRA supplied the reference SARS-CoV-2 TCR set, which was filtered for enrichment in COVID-19-positive ImmuneCODE repertoires so that public or cross-reactive TCRs were removed. Using the MIRA antigens, annotated TCRs were further analysed by specific ORF or by position within an ORF. Breadth was defined as the number of annotated unique rearrangements divided by the total number of unique productive rearrangements, and depth was defined as the summed frequency of the annotated unique rearrangements. Group comparisons of TCR breadth used two-sided Wilcoxon rank-sum tests. As stored in TCRdb, this immuneACCESS dataset retains in-frame rearrangements with V and J assigned. A fraction of the clones does not appear; measured against another copy, unresolved V genes explain less than half of the discrepancy, and the remainder lacks a known reason. V and J calls plus clone size are reproduced from that table; the DNA served to infer D and trimming. Here the sample has hundreds of thousands of clones; around 90% occur a single time. Jointly, the top ten make up approximately 5.9% of the sample.

The V end loses 0 bases and the J end loses 1 base, and a stretch of 6 bases separates them. The CDR3 contains 14 residues, cysteine and phenylalanine counted. CDR3 DNA only is kept here, 42 bases in frame from base 1. The germline V gene specifies SGHTA as CDR1 and FQGNSA as CDR2. The receptor was derived from a person between 18 and 59 years old who received the Ad26.COV2.S COVID-19 vaccine or a placebo. The rearranged chain carries TRBV7-2 and TRBJ1-1; TRBD1 is a weak D gene call, 5 bases matching. The source was peripheral blood, collected in a trial of Ad26.COV2.S vaccine versus placebo. CDR3 reads: CASSLAQGNTEAFF. The nucleotide sequence is given as TGTGCCAGCAGCTTAGCCCAGGGGAACACTGAAGCTTTCTTT.